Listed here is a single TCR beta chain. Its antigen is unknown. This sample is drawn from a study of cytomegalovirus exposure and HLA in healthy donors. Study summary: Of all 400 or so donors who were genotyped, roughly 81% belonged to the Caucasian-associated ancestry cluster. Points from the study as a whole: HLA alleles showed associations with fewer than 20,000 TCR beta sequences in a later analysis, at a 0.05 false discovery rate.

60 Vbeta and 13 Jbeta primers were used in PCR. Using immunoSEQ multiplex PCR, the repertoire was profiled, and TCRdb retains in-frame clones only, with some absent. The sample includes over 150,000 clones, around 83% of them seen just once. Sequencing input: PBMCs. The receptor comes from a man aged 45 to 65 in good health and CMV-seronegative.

The CDR3 protein is CATFNQPQHF. In DNA, the CDR3 is TGCGCCACTTTCAATCAGCCCCAGCATTTT. The V call is TRBV5-1, the J call TRBJ1-5; D gene uncertain. Trimming shortened V by 9 bases and J by 3 bases, and 4 bases separated the two germline ends. Germline values: CDR1 SGHRS, CDR2 YFSETQ. There are 10 residues in the CDR3.